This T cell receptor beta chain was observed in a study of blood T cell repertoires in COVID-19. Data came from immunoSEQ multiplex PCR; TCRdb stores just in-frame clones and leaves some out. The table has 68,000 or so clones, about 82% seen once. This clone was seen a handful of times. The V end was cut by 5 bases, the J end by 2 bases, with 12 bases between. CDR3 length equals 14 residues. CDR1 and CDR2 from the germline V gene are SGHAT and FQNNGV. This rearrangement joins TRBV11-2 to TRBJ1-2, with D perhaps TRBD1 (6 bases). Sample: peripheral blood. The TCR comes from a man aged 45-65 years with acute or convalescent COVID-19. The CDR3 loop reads CASSRPDRNYGYTF. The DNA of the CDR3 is TGTGCCAGCAGCCGCCCGGACAGAAACTATGGCTACACCTTC.